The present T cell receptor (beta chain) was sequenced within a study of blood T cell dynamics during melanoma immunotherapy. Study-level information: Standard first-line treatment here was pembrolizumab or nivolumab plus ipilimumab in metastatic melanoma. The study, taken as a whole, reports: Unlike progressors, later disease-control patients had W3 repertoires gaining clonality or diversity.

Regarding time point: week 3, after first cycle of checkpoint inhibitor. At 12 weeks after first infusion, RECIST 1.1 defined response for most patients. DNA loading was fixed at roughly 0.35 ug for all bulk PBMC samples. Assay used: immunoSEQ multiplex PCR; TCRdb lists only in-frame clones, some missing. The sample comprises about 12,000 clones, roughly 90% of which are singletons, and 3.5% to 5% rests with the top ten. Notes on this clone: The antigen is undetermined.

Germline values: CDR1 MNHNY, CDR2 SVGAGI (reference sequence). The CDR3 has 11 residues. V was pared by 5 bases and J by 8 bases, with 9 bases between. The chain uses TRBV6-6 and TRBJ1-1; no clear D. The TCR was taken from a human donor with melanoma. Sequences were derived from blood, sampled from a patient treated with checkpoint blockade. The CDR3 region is CASSTRLEAFF. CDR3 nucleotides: TGTGCCAGCAGTACTCGATTGGAAGCTTTCTTT.